This T cell receptor (beta chain) was sequenced during a study of shared clonotypes between healthy human individuals. Whole-study findings and limits: Shared clonotypes across all four donors exceeded non-shared ones in generation probability. Owing to a small donor count, the genetic and exposure-history diversity represented was limited.

CD4+ cells were split into CD45RA+ naive and CD45RA-negative memory subsets. An even split of each subset's genomic DNA across several immunoSEQ plates was performed. The method was immunoSEQ multiplex PCR; TCRdb's version includes in-frame clones alone and lacks a portion of them. The repertoire holds approximately 2.3 million clones, with approximately 93% as singletons. About this clone: Its target is not known. Distinct nucleotide sequences in the sample also encode this CDR3.

Trimming pared 1 base from V and 1 base from J, leaving 6 bases between. The CDR3 runs to 13 residues. Germline V lookup: CDR1 SGHNT, CDR2 YYREEE (reference sequence). V usage is TRBV5-4 and J usage is TRBJ2-7; a possible D gene is TRBD2 (5 bases). This clonotype was obtained from a man younger than 35 in good health. Some clones in this sample may be carry-over from other donors' samples. The sample comprised naive CD4+ T cells from PBMCs. Subset indicated: CD45RA+ positively selected. The CDR3 sequence: CASSLRESYEQYF. The CDR3 DNA is TGTGCCAGCAGCTTGCGGGAATCCTACGAGCAGTACTTC.